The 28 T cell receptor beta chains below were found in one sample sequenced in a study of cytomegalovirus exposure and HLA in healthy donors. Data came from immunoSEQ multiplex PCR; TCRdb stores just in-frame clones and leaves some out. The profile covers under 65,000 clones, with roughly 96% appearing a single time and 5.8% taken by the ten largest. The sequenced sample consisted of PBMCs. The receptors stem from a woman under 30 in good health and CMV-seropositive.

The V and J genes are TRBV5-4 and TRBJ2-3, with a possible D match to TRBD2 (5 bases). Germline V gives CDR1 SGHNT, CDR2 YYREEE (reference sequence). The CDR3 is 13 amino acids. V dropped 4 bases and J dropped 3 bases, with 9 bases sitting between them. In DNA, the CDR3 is TGTGCCAGCAGCATCCGGGGAACAGATACGCAGTATTTT. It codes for CASSIRGTDTQYF.

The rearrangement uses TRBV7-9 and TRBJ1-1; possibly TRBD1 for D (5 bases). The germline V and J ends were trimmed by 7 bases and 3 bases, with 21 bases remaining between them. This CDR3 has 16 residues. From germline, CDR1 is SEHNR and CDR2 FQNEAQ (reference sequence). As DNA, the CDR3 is TGTGCCAGCATACTACCGGTAGACAGCCCCGACACTGAAGCTTTCTTT. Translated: CASILPVDSPDTEAFF.

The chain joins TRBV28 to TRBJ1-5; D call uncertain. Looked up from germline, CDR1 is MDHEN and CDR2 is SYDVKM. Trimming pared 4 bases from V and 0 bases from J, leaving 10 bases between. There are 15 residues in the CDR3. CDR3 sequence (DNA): TGTGCCAGCAGTTCTGATAGCTATAGCAATCAGCCCCAGCATTTT. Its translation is CASSSDSYSNQPQHF.

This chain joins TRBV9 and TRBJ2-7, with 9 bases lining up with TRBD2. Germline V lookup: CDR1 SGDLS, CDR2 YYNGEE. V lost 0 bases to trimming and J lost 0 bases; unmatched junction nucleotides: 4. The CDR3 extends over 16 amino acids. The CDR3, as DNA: TGTGCCAGCAGCGTAGAGAGTAGCGGGAGCTCCTACGAGCAGTACTTC. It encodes CASSVESSGSSYEQYF.

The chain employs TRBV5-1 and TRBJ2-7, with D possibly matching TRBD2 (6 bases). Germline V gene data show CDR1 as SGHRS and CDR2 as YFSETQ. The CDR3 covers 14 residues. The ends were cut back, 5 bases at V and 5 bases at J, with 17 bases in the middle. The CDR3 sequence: CASRPPGSLHEQYF. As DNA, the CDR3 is TGCGCCAGCAGACCCCCCGGGAGTCTGCACGAGCAGTACTTC.

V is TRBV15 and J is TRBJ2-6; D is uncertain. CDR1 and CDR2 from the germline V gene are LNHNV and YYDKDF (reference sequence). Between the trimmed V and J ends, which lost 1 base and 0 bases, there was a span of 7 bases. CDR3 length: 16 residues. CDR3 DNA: TGTGCCACCAGCAGAGCACTTACCTCTGGGGCCAACGTCCTGACTTTC. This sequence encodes CATSRALTSGANVLTF. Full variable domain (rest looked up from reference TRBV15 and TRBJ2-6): DAMVIQNPRYQVTQFGKPVTLSCSQTLNHNVMYWYQQKSSQAPKLLFHYYDKDFNNEADTPDNFQSRRPNTSFCFLDIRSPGLGDTAMYLCATSRALTSGANVLTFGAGSRLTVL.

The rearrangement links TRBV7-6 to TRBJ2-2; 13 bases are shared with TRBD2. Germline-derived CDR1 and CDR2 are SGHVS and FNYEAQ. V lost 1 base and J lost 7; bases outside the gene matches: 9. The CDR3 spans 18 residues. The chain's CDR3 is CASSLGAGLAGIVGELFF. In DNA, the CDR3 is TGTGCCAGCAGCTTAGGAGCGGGACTAGCGGGGATAGTCGGGGAGCTGTTTTTT.

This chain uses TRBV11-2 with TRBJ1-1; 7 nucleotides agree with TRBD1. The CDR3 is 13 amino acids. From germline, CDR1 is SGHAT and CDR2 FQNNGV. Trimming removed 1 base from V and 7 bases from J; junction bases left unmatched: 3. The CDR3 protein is CASSLGGTDEAFF. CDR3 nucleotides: TGTGCCAGCAGCTTAGGTGGGACAGATGAAGCTTTCTTT.

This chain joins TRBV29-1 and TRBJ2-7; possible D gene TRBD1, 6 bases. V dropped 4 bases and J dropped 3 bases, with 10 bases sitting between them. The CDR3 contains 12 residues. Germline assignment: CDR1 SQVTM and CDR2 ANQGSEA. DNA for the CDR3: TGCAGCGTTGGTGACAGGTTCTACGAGCAGTACTTC. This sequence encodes CSVGDRFYEQYF.

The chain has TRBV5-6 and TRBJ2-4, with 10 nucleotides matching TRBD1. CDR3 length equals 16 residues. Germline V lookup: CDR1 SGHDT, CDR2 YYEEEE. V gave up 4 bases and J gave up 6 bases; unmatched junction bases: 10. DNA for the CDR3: TGTGCCAGCAGCCCGGCGGACAGGGGGGGAATAAACATTCAGTACTTC. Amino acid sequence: CASSPADRGGINIQYF.

DNA of the CDR3: TGCAGTGCTAGCGCGGGGAATACGCAGTATTTT. It is translated as CSASAGNTQYF. The genes are TRBV20-1 and TRBJ2-3, with D perhaps matching TRBD2 (6 bases). The ends were cut back, 3 bases at V and 7 bases at J, with 8 bases in the middle. The CDR3 sequence is 11 residues long. Germline V gives CDR1 DFQATT, CDR2 SNEGSKA (reference sequence).

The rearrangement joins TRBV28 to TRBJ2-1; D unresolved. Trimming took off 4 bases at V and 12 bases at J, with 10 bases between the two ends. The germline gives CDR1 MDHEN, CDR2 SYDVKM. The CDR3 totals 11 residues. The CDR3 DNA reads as TGTGCCAGCAGTTCTCAGTATGCGCAGTTCTTC. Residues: CASSSQYAQFF.

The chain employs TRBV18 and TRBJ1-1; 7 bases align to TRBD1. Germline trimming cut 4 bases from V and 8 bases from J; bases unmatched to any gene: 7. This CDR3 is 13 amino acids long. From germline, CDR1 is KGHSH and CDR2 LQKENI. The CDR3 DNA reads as TGTGCCAGCTCACAAGAAAGGGACAGAGAAGCTTTCTTT. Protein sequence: CASSQERDREAFF.

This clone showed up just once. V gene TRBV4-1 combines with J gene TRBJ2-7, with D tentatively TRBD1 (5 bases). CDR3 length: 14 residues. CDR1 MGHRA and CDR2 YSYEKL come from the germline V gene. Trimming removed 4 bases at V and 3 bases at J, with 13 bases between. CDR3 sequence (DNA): TGCGCCAGCAGCCCCTGGGGCAGGAACTACGAGCAGTACTTC. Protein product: CASSPWGRNYEQYF.

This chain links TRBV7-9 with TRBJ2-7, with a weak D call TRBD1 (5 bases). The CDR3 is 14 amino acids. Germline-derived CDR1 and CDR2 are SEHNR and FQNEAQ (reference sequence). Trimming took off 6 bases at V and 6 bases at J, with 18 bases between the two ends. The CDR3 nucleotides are TGTGCCAGCAGTTCCGGTGGGGCGCGTGGCGAGCAGTACTTC. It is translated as CASSSGGARGEQYF. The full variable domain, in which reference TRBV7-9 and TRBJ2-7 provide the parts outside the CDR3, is DTGVSQNPRHKITKRGQNVTFRCDPISEHNRLYWYRQTLGQGPEFLTYFQNEAQLEKSRLLSDRFSAERPKGSFSTLEIQRTEQGDSAMYLCASSSGGARGEQYFGPGTRLTVT.

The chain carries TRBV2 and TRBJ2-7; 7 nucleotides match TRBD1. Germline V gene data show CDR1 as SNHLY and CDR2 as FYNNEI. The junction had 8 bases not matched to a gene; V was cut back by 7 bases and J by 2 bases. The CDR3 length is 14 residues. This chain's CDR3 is CASIRGQGAYEQYF. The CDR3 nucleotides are TGTGCCAGCATAAGGGGTCAGGGGGCCTACGAGCAGTACTTC.

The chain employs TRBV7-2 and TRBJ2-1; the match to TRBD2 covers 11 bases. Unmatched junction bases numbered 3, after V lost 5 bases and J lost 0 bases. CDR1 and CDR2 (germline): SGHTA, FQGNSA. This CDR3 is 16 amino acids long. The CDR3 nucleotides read TGTGCCAGCAGCCACACTAGCGGGGGCTCCTACAATGAGCAGTTCTTC. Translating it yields CASSHTSGGSYNEQFF. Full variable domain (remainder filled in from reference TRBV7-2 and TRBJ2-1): GAGVSQSPSNKVTEKGKDVELRCDPISGHTALYWYRQSLGQGLEFLIYFQGNSAPDKSGLPSDRFSAERTGGSVSTLTIQRTQQEDSAVYLCASSHTSGGSYNEQFFGPGTRLTVL.

CDR3 DNA: TGTGCCAGTAGTCCACAGGGTAATTCACCCCTCCACTTT. Amino acid sequence: CASSPQGNSPLHF. The rearrangement joins TRBV19 to TRBJ1-6; possible D gene TRBD1, 6 bases. The V gene lost 5 bases and the J gene lost 6 bases, with 8 bases spanning the gap. Germline CDR1 reads LNHDA; CDR2 reads SQIVND (reference sequence). This CDR3 is built from 13 residues.

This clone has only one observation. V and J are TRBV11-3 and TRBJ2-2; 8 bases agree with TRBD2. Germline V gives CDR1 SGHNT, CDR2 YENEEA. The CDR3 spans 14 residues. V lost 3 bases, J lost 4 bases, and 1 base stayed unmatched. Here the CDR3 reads CASSFSGSTGELFF. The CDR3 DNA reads TGTGCCAGCAGCTTCAGCGGGAGCACCGGGGAGCTGTTTTTT.

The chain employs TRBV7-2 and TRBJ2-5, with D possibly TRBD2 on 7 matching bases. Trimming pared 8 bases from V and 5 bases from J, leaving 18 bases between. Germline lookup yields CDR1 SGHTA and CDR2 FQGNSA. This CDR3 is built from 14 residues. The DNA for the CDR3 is TGTGCCAGCCTCGCGGGGGCAGTATACGAGACCCAGTACTTC. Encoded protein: CASLAGAVYETQYF.

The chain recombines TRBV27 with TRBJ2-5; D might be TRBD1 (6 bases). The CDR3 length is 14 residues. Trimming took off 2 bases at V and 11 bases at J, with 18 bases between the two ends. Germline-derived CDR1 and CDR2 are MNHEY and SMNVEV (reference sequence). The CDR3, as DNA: TGTGCCAGCAGTTTAAGGACAGCACGTAGGGAGCAGTACTTC. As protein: CASSLRTARREQYF.

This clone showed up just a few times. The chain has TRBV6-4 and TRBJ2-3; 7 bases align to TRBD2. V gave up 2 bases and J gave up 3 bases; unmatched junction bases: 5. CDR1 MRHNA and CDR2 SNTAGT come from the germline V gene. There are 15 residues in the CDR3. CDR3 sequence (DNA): TGTGCCAGCAGTGACGAGGCTAGCGGTACAGATACGCAGTATTTT. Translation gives CASSDEASGTDTQYF.

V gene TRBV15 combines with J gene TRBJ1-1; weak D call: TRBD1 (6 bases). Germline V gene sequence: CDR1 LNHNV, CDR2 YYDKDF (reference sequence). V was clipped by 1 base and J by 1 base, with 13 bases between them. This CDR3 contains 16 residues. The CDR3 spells CATSRGKGVGNTEAFF. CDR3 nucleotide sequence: TGTGCCACCAGCAGAGGAAAGGGGGTGGGGAACACTGAAGCTTTCTTT.

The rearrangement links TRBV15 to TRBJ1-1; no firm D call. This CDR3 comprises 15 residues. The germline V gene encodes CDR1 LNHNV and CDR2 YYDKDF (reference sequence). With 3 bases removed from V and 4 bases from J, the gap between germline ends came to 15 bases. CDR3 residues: CATSSRLVSSTEAFF. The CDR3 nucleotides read TGTGCCACCAGCAGCCGTCTAGTATCGTCCACTGAAGCTTTCTTT.

The DNA for the CDR3 is TGTGCCAGCAGTGAGGGCGATTATTCCACAGATACGCAGTATTTT. Translating gives CASSEGDYSTDTQYF. The chain uses TRBV6-4 and TRBJ2-3; the D is unclear. V dropped 3 bases and J dropped 2 bases, with 12 bases sitting between them. This CDR3 comprises 15 residues. Germline CDR1 and CDR2: MRHNA and SNTAGT.

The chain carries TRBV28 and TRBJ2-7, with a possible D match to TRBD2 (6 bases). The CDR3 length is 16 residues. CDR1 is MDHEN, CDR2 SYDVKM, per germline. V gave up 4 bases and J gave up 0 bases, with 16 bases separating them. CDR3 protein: CASSSSAGPTSYEQYF. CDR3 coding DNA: TGTGCCAGCAGTTCATCTGCGGGACCAACCTCCTACGAGCAGTACTTC.

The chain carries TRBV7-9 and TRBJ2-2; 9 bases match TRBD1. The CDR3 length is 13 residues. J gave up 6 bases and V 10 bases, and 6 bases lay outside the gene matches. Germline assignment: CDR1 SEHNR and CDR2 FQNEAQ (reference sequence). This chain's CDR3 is CATTGGGAGELFF. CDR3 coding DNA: TGTGCCACCACAGGGGGCGGGGCCGGGGAGCTGTTTTTT.

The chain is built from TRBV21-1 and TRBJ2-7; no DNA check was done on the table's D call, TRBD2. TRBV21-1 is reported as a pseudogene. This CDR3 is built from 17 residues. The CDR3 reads CASSSLRSGRHSYEQYF. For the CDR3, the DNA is TGTGCCAGCAGCAGTCTGCGGAGCGGGAGACATTCCTACGAGCAGTACTTC.